This T cell receptor beta chain was recovered during a study of metastatic and nonmetastatic thyroid tumors. Study-level information: A comparison of repertoires was made across blood and tumor or nodule tissue from malignant and benign thyroid patients. Findings and caveats of the study: It was reported that TCR beta diversity was significantly higher in malignant thyroid tumors than benign nodules, in blood and tumor.

Many counts were recorded for this clone. The antigen is unknown. Patients underwent thyroid surgery, and none had received any treatment before it. In the study's own analysis: Clinicopathological groups of papillary thyroid cancer showed CDR3 differences that were used to build a distant-metastasis classifier. Through MiXCR, TCRdb re-clonotyped the PCR reads. In this record, the V and J calls reflect TCRdb's handling and not the investigators' own analysis. The sample has approximately 42,000 clones, 24% seen once. Germline-derived CDR1 and CDR2 are MDHEN and SYDVKM. The CDR3 is 13 residues long. V was shortened by 2 bases and J by 3 bases, with 7 bases between the two germline ends.

The chain recombines TRBV28 with TRBJ1-1, with a possible D match to TRBD1 (6 bases). The sequenced material came from tumor tissue. This clonotype originated in a female donor with papillary thyroid cancer or a benign thyroid nodule (not recorded which). Some clones in this sample may be carry-over from other donors' samples. The chain's CDR3 is CASSLQGYTEAFF. The CDR3 bases are TGTGCCAGCAGTTTACAGGGGTACACTGAAGCTTTCTTT.